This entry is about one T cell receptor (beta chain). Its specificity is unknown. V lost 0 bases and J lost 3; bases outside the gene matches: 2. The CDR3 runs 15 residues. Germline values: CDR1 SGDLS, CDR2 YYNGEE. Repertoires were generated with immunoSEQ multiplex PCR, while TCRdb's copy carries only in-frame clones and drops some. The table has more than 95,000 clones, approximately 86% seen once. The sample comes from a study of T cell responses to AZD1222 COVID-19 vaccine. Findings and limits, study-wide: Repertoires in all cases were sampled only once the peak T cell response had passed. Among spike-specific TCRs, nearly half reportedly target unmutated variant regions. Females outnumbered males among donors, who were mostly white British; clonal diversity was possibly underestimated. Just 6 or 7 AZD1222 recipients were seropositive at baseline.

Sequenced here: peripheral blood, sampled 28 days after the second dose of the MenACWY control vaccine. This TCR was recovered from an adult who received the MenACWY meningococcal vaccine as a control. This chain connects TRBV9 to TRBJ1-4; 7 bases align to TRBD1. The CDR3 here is CASSVGGQPNEKLFF. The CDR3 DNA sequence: TGTGCCAGCAGCGTAGGGGGACAGCCTAATGAAAAACTGTTTTTT.